This T cell receptor (beta chain) was documented in a study of T cells in Graves' hyperthyroidism and ophthalmopathy. From RNA transcripts, TCR beta CDR3 regions were amplified. First-round RT-PCR targeting the TCR CDR3 was performed with the HTBI primer set. MiXCR, run by TCRdb on the multiplex PCR reads, gives a single entry per CDR3 protein. The table lists 500,000 to 650,000 distinct CDR3 sequences, around 13% of them singletons. Pregnant or lactating patients were excluded, as were those with uncontrolled infection or other autoimmune disease. Looked up from germline, CDR1 is LGHDT and CDR2 is YNNKEL (reference sequence). The V end lost 3 bases, the J end lost 1 base, and 14 bases lay between the germline ends. There are 16 residues in the CDR3. This clonotype showed up many times.

This clonotype originated in a woman between 50 and 59 years old with Graves' ophthalmopathy. J is TRBJ2-3 and V is TRBV3-1; no firm D call. The material sequenced was blood. CDR3 residues: CASSQDLSGRTDTQYF. For the CDR3, the DNA is TGTGCCAGCAGCCAGGATCTTTCTGGCCGCACAGATACGCAGTATTTT.